This passage covers 16 T cell receptor beta chains from one sample sequenced in a study of a mutant IDH1 vaccine in newly diagnosed glioma. Sequencing was performed with immunoSEQ multiplex PCR; in TCRdb, only in-frame clones are kept and a portion is missing. The sample carries 50,000 to 60,000 clones, roughly nine tenths recorded once. Their cognate antigens are unknown. As to time point: week 11, during vaccination. Each vaccine dose was 300 ug of mutant IDH1 20-mer peptide, with topical imiquimod. Sequenced here: PBMCs, sampled from a glioma patient whose treatment included an IDH1 peptide vaccine. Every receptor here comes from a man aged 45 to 65 with glioma.

This clone was picked up one time. The chain carries TRBV11-1 and TRBJ2-3, with D possibly TRBD1 on 6 matching bases. The CDR3 covers 15 residues. V dropped 2 bases and J dropped 1 base, with 10 bases sitting between them. The V gene's germline CDR1 is SGHAT and CDR2 FQDESV (reference sequence). CDR3 nucleotide sequence: TGTGCCAGCAGCTTAAACAGGGACGGCACAGATACGCAGTATTTT. Its protein is CASSLNRDGTDTQYF.

Notes on this clone: Other DNA sequences in this sample translate to the same CDR3. The gene calls are TRBV29-1 and TRBJ1-5; the match to TRBD1 covers 10 bases. Germline V CDR1 and CDR2: SQVTM, ANQGSEA. The J segment lost 6 bases and the V segment lost 3 bases, leaving 5 bases of the junction unmatched. The CDR3 extends over 14 amino acids. The CDR3 DNA reads as TGCAGCGTTGAGACAGGGGGCGGAAGTCAGCCCCAGCATTTT. It codes for CSVETGGGSQPQHF. Based on the CDR3 plus reference TRBV29-1 and TRBJ1-5, the full variable domain is SAVISQKPSRDICQRGTSLTIQCQVDSQVTMMFWYRQQPGQSLTLIATANQGSEATYESGFVIDKFPISRPNLTFSTLTVSNMSPEDSSIYLCSVETGGGSQPQHFGDGTRLSIL.

The table lists this clone with a count of one. The chain joins TRBV29-1 to TRBJ2-1, with 14 bases matching TRBD2. The CDR3 loop spans 17 amino acids. V dropped 4 bases and J dropped 2; count of bases not matched to a gene: 7. Germline V gives CDR1 SQVTM, CDR2 ANQGSEA. The CDR3 nucleotides are TGCAGCGTTGGTGGGACTAGCGGGAGATCCCCCTACAATGAGCAGTTCTTC. This translates into CSVGGTSGRSPYNEQFF.

The chain uses TRBV7-8 and TRBJ2-2, with 10 bases aligning to TRBD1. J was trimmed by 5 bases and V by 5 bases; bases with no gene match: 5. CDR1 SGHVS and CDR2 FQNEAQ come from the germline V gene. The CDR3 is 15 residues long. Here the CDR3 DNA reads TGTGCCAGCAGCCCCGGGACAGGGGTTACCGGGGAGCTGTTTTTT. Translation gives CASSPGTGVTGELFF.

This chain links TRBV7-9 with TRBJ1-6; 8 nucleotides align to TRBD1. This CDR3 region has 14 residues. Looked up from germline, CDR1 is SEHNR and CDR2 is FQNEAQ (reference sequence). Trimming at V came to 7 bases and at J to 5 bases, leaving 4 bases not matched to a gene. The CDR3 coding sequence is TGTGCCAGCATCCAGACAGGGGATAATTCACCCCTCCACTTT. It encodes CASIQTGDNSPLHF. Based on the CDR3 plus reference TRBV7-9 and TRBJ1-6, the full variable domain is DTGVSQNPRHKITKRGQNVTFRCDPISEHNRLYWYRQTLGQGPEFLTYFQNEAQLEKSRLLSDRFSAERPKGSFSTLEIQRTEQGDSAMYLCASIQTGDNSPLHFGNGTRLTVT.

V and J are TRBV7-2 and TRBJ2-1; TRBD1 matches 8 bases. The V and J ends lost 3 bases and 6 bases, in that order; junction bases with no gene match: 7. CDR1 and CDR2 from the germline V gene are SGHTA and FQGNSA. The CDR3 has 15 residues. The CDR3 reads CASSFRTGRRNEQFF. The CDR3 nucleotides are TGTGCCAGCAGCTTCAGGACAGGGCGTCGCAATGAGCAGTTCTTC.

The rearrangement links TRBV7-2 to TRBJ1-6; 7 positions match TRBD1. Germline lookup yields CDR1 SGHTA and CDR2 FQGNSA. V was clipped by 3 bases and J by 4 bases; unmatched bases: 3. The CDR3 is 15 amino acids. The CDR3 DNA reads TGTGCCAGCAGCTTCATCAGGGGGTATAATTCACCCCTCCACTTT. Translating it yields CASSFIRGYNSPLHF. Using reference TRBV7-2 and TRBJ1-6 for the parts outside the CDR3, the full variable domain is GAGVSQSPSNKVTEKGKDVELRCDPISGHTALYWYRQSLGQGLEFLIYFQGNSAPDKSGLPSDRFSAERTGGSVSTLTIQRTQQEDSAVYLCASSFIRGYNSPLHFGNGTRLTVT.

The V call is TRBV2, the J call TRBJ2-1; 8 positions match TRBD1. CDR3 length: 13 residues. With 7 bases clipped from V and 6 bases from J, the junction kept 5 bases outside the gene matches. CDR1 and CDR2 (germline): SNHLY, FYNNEI. The CDR3 protein is CASTGTGVNEQFF. CDR3 in DNA: TGTGCCAGCACCGGGACAGGCGTCAATGAGCAGTTCTTC.

J is TRBJ2-3 and V is TRBV7-9; possibly TRBD2 for D (6 bases). Germline CDR1 SEHNR, CDR2 FQNEAQ (reference sequence). Deletions cut 5 bases from V and 2 bases from J, with 11 bases between. The CDR3 length is 14 residues. The CDR3 DNA sequence: TGTGCCAGCAGCACGTGGGAGGACACAGATACGCAGTATTTT. Translated, it gives CASSTWEDTDTQYF.

This chain connects TRBV6-1 to TRBJ1-2; no clear D. Deletions cut 4 bases from V and 5 bases from J, with 14 bases between. The CDR3 length is 14 residues. Germline V gene sequence: CDR1 MNHNS, CDR2 SASEGT. The CDR3 DNA reads as TGTGCCAGCAGTGGAGGCGGGGAGGGATATGGCTACACCTTC. It encodes CASSGGGEGYGYTF.

The chain links TRBV7-9 to TRBJ1-6, with D possibly matching TRBD1 (5 bases). Germline V gene data show CDR1 as SEHNR and CDR2 as FQNEAQ (reference sequence). The CDR3 covers 17 residues. Trimming stripped 3 bases from V and 9 bases from J, with 21 bases between. CDR3 sequence (DNA): TGTGCCAGCAGCTTCTCATCCGCGGCAGGGTTAACTTCACCCCTCCACTTT. It translates to CASSFSSAAGLTSPLHF.

The chain combines TRBV5-6 with TRBJ1-5; TRBD1 aligns across 8 bases. V trimming: 2 bases; J trimming: 6 bases; junction bases outside the gene matches: 7. The CDR3 loop spans 15 amino acids. The germline V gene has CDR1 SGHDT and CDR2 YYEEEE. CDR3 in amino acids: CASSFGQGQGQPQHF. The CDR3 DNA follows: TGTGCCAGCAGCTTTGGACAGGGTCAGGGTCAGCCCCAGCATTTT.

The J gene is TRBJ2-5, the V gene TRBV4-3; 8 positions match TRBD2. CDR3 length: 15 amino acids. CDR1 and CDR2 from the germline V gene are LGHNA and YSLEER. V dropped 0 bases and J dropped 6; count of bases not matched to a gene: 6. CDR3 nucleotides: TGCGCCAGCAGCCAAGAGGCGGGGGGTACGAAGACCCAGTACTTC. Protein product: CASSQEAGGTKTQYF.

The rearrangement joins TRBV6-5 to TRBJ2-7; D remains unclear. Germline CDR1 is MNHEY and CDR2 is SVGAGI. This CDR3 is built from 13 residues. V was trimmed by 3 bases and J by 5 bases, leaving 11 bases between them. CDR3: CASSYDHTDEQYF. Here the CDR3 DNA reads TGTGCCAGCAGTTATGACCACACCGACGAGCAGTACTTC.

The chain employs TRBV11-2 and TRBJ2-7; TRBD1 or TRBD2 may be the D gene (6 bases each). Germline assignment: CDR1 SGHAT and CDR2 FQNNGV. V dropped 4 bases and J dropped 7 bases, with 17 bases sitting between them. The CDR3 totals 14 residues. The CDR3 protein is CASSSRAGAGEQYF. In DNA, the CDR3 is TGTGCCAGCAGCTCGAGGGCAGGGGCGGGGGAGCAGTACTTC.

V gene TRBV2 combines with J gene TRBJ2-6; no definite D call. V was cut by 7 bases and J by 1 base, with 5 bases left in between. This CDR3 is built from 13 residues. Germline V gene data show CDR1 as SNHLY and CDR2 as FYNNEI. Here the CDR3 reads CASTPSGANVLTF. DNA for the CDR3: TGTGCCAGCACCCCATCTGGGGCCAACGTCCTGACTTTC. The variable domain in full, with the rest retrieved from reference TRBV2 and TRBJ2-6, is EPEVTQTPSHQVTQMGQEVILRCVPISNHLYFYWYRQILGQKVEFLVSFYNNEISEKSEIFDDQFSVERPDGSNFTLKIRSTKLEDSAMYFCASTPSGANVLTFGAGSRLTVL.